The 10 T cell receptor beta chains listed next were all sequenced from one sample in a study of cytomegalovirus exposure and HLA in healthy donors. PCR amplification relied on 60 Vbeta primers (plus 13 Jbeta primers). Repertoires were generated with immunoSEQ multiplex PCR, while TCRdb's copy carries only in-frame clones and drops some. Altogether about 160,000 clones are present, approximately 80% being singletons, with the ten largest covering approximately 1.3%. Sequencing was done on a sample of PBMCs. The receptors derive from a man between 25 and 39 years old in good health and CMV-seronegative.

This rearrangement joins TRBV7-6 to TRBJ1-2; the D is unclear. The CDR3 contains 17 residues. Deletions cut 2 bases from V and 4 bases from J, with 20 bases between. CDR1 and CDR2 from the germline V gene are SGHVS and FNYEAQ. The CDR3 DNA reads TGTGCCAGCAGCTTATATTCGGGGAGGGAGGACGGCTATGGCTACACCTTC. Translated: CASSLYSGREDGYGYTF.

The chain combines TRBV29-1 with TRBJ2-7; a possible D gene is TRBD1 (5 bases). CDR3 length: 13 residues. Trimming stripped 5 bases from V and 0 bases from J, with 11 bases between. Germline V gene lookup returns CDR1 SQVTM and CDR2 ANQGSEA. CDR3 in DNA: TGCAGCGTTTATGGGGCGCGCTCCTACGAGCAGTACTTC. Amino acids: CSVYGARSYEQYF.

The V gene is TRBV19, the J gene TRBJ2-3, with D maybe TRBD2 (6 bases). The CDR3 has 13 residues. Trimming cost V 3 bases and J 6 bases, with 10 bases left between them. Per germline, CDR1 LNHDA and CDR2 SQIVND (reference sequence). In DNA, the CDR3 is TGTGCCAGTAGTATGGGCCTAGCGGATACGCAGTATTTT. Its translation: CASSMGLADTQYF.

The rearrangement joins TRBV5-5 to TRBJ2-7; D unclear. CDR3 length: 13 amino acids. Germline assignment: CDR1 SGHKS and CDR2 YYEKEE (reference sequence). V was trimmed by 0 bases and J by 3 bases, leaving 7 bases between them. The CDR3 DNA reads as TGTGCCAGCAGCTTGGATTCAGGCTACGAGCAGTACTTC. Translated, it gives CASSLDSGYEQYF.

The chain recombines TRBV5-1 with TRBJ1-1, with TRBD1 matching 7 bases. CDR1 is SGHRS and CDR2 is YFSETQ in the germline V gene. Trimming cost V 2 bases and J 5 bases; bases outside gene matches: 6. The CDR3 totals 14 residues. CDR3 amino acids: CASSFAQGSTEAFF. DNA of the CDR3: TGCGCCAGCAGCTTCGCACAGGGGTCGACTGAAGCTTTCTTT. Full variable domain (missing parts from reference TRBV5-1 and TRBJ1-1): KAGVTQTPRYLIKTRGQQVTLSCSPISGHRSVSWYQQTPGQGLQFLFEYFSETQRNKGNFPGRFSGRQFSNSRSEMNVSTLELGDSALYLCASSFAQGSTEAFFGQGTRLTVV.

The rearrangement joins TRBV5-6 to TRBJ1-4; a possible D gene is TRBD1 (5 bases). The CDR3 has 16 residues. Germline V CDR1 and CDR2: SGHDT, YYEEEE. V lost 4 bases and J 3 bases, leaving 16 bases between the germline ends. CDR3 bases: TGTGCCAGCAGCGGATCGGGACTGGGGGCTAATGAAAAACTGTTTTTT. This gives the protein CASSGSGLGANEKLFF.

The V call is TRBV11-2, the J call TRBJ2-1; 9 bases are shared with TRBD2. Trimming removed 4 bases from V and 6 bases from J; junction bases left unmatched: 7. This CDR3 has 15 amino acids. CDR1 and CDR2 (germline): SGHAT, FQNNGV. The CDR3 nucleotides are TGTGCCAGCAGCTCCGGGACTAGCTACCCCAATGAGCAGTTCTTC. Translating it yields CASSSGTSYPNEQFF. Based on the CDR3 plus reference TRBV11-2 and TRBJ2-1, the full variable domain is EAGVAQSPRYKIIEKRQSVAFWCNPISGHATLYWYQQILGQGPKLLIQFQNNGVVDDSQLPKDRFSAERLKGVDSTLKIQPAKLEDSAVYLCASSSGTSYPNEQFFGPGTRLTVL.

The gene calls are TRBV6-4 and TRBJ2-1; 12 nucleotides align to TRBD2. The germline gives CDR1 MRHNA, CDR2 SNTAGT. Trimming cost V 5 bases and J 9 bases; bases outside gene matches: 8. CDR3 length equals 15 residues. Here the CDR3 DNA reads TGTGCCAGCAGTCCTCTAGCGGGGGGGCGATCTGAGCAGTTCTTC. Translation gives CASSPLAGGRSEQFF.

V and J are TRBV30 and TRBJ1-2; a possible D gene is TRBD1 (5 bases). The V gene lost 0 bases and the J gene lost 4 bases, with 12 bases spanning the gap. The length of the CDR3 is 14 residues. Germline V lookup: CDR1 GTSNPN, CDR2 SVGIG (reference sequence). The CDR3: CAWSVQVRVYGYTF. CDR3 nucleotides: TGTGCCTGGAGTGTTCAGGTCAGGGTCTATGGCTACACCTTC. Based on the CDR3 plus reference TRBV30 and TRBJ1-2, the full variable domain is SQTIHQWPATLVQPVGSPLSLECTVEGTSNPNLYWYRQAAGRGLQLLFYSVGIGQISSEVPQNLSASRPQDRQFILSSKKLLLSDSGFYLCAWSVQVRVYGYTFGSGTRLTVV.

This chain joins TRBV27 and TRBJ2-3; 11 bases are a match to TRBD2. CDR3 length: 15 amino acids. Trimming removed 6 bases from V and 2 bases from J; junction bases left unmatched: 4. CDR1 is MNHEY, CDR2 SMNVEV, per germline (reference sequence). CDR3 protein: CASRLAGGLTDTQYF. DNA of the CDR3: TGTGCCAGCAGGCTAGCGGGAGGCCTCACAGATACGCAGTATTTT.